The 25 T cell receptor beta chains below come from one sample, sequenced in a study of shared clonotypes between healthy human individuals. Clones were read by immunoSEQ multiplex PCR, and TCRdb kept only the in-frame ones, dropping some. Here the sample spans roughly 1,500,000 clones, 98% being singletons. The sequenced sample consisted of naive CD4+ T cells sorted from blood. Stated subset: CD45RA+ positively selected. The receptors derive from a man aged 25-40 years in good health.

The chain joins TRBV19 to TRBJ1-3, with 9 nucleotides matching TRBD1. The germline CDR1 and CDR2 sequences are LNHDA and SQIVND (reference sequence). The trim removed 4 bases at V and 8 bases at J, leaving 12 bases unmatched. The CDR3 consists of 16 residues. As DNA, the CDR3 is TGTGCCAGTAGTAGGTCCACAGGGGGCTCGGCGGACACCATATATTTT. It is translated as CASSRSTGGSADTIYF.

This clone has just one count. This chain joins TRBV30 and TRBJ2-5, with a possible D match to TRBD2 (6 bases). CDR1 and CDR2 (germline): GTSNPN, SVGIG (reference sequence). The V end was cut by 7 bases, the J end by 5 bases, with 17 bases between. The CDR3 loop spans 13 amino acids. This CDR3 reads CAYSWGVRETQYF. In DNA form, the CDR3 reads TGTGCCTATTCATGGGGGGTCCGGGAGACCCAGTACTTC.

The CDR3 sequence is CAIRPASGRKEEQYF. The CDR3 coding sequence is TGTGCCATCAGGCCAGCTAGCGGGAGAAAGGAAGAGCAGTACTTC. The chain links TRBV10-3 to TRBJ2-7, with 10 bases that match TRBD2. Germline V CDR1 and CDR2: ENHRY, SYGVKD. The CDR3 spans 15 residues. The trim removed 6 bases at V and 7 bases at J, leaving 12 bases unmatched.

The rearrangement joins TRBV27 to TRBJ2-2; 8 positions agree with TRBD2. CDR1 and CDR2 (germline): MNHEY, SMNVEV (reference sequence). V shed 6 bases and J 6 bases; nucleotides not matched to a gene: 12. This CDR3 has 16 residues. The CDR3 nucleotides read TGTGCCAGCAGCCGTAGCGGGACTTTATTGGCCGGGGAGCTGTTTTTT. It is translated as CASSRSGTLLAGELFF.

Concerning this clone: Other DNA sequences in this sample translate to the same CDR3. This chain links TRBV30 with TRBJ2-5; possibly TRBD2 for D (6 bases). The germline V gene encodes CDR1 GTSNPN and CDR2 SVGIG (reference sequence). The length of the CDR3 is 12 residues. V was shortened by 3 bases and J by 4 bases, with 9 bases between the two germline ends. CDR3 amino acids: CAWSGGRETQYF. The CDR3 DNA follows: TGTGCCTGGAGCGGGGGTCGAGAGACCCAGTACTTC. Drawing the rest from reference TRBV30 and TRBJ2-5, the complete variable domain is SQTIHQWPATLVQPVGSPLSLECTVEGTSNPNLYWYRQAAGRGLQLLFYSVGIGQISSEVPQNLSASRPQDRQFILSSKKLLLSDSGFYLCAWSGGRETQYFGPGTRLLVL.

V usage is TRBV7-3 and J usage is TRBJ2-3; D is uncertain. Germline CDR1 SGHTA, CDR2 FQGTGA. The CDR3 covers 18 residues. Between the trimmed V and J ends, which lost 5 bases and 0 bases, there was a span of 21 bases. The CDR3 nucleotides read TGTGCCAGCAGCCCCGTACCAAACCGGGCCCTAAGCACAGATACGCAGTATTTT. This translates into CASSPVPNRALSTDTQYF.

The V gene is TRBV28, the J gene TRBJ2-7; 7 bases match TRBD2. Germline loops: CDR1 MDHEN, CDR2 SYDVKM. This CDR3 has 17 residues. V was clipped by 4 bases and J by 0 bases; unmatched bases: 12. CDR3 amino acids: CASSSTLPSGNSYEQYF. CDR3 in DNA: TGTGCCAGCAGTTCCACCCTACCGAGCGGGAACTCCTACGAGCAGTACTTC.

The chain's CDR3 is CASSVGSEPYEQYF. CDR3 sequence (DNA): TGTGCCAGCAGCGTAGGAAGCGAACCCTACGAGCAGTACTTC. V gene TRBV9 combines with J gene TRBJ2-7; D not certain. The CDR3 spans 14 residues. Germline CDR1 reads SGDLS; CDR2 reads YYNGEE. V was clipped by 0 bases and J by 2 bases, with 9 bases between them.

The chain couples TRBV7-8 to TRBJ2-1, with 8 bases fitting TRBD1. Unmatched junction bases numbered 7, after V lost 1 base and J lost 5 bases. This CDR3 region has 16 residues. Germline CDR1 is SGHVS and CDR2 is FQNEAQ. In DNA, the CDR3 is TGTGCCAGCAGCTTAGTGGGCCAGGGGGCCCACAATGAGCAGTTCTTC. Amino acids: CASSLVGQGAHNEQFF.

With regard to this clone: The same CDR3 also results from other DNA sequences found in this sample. DNA for the CDR3: TGTGCCAGCAGCTTTGGACAGGGCACTGAAGCTTTCTTT. Translated, it gives CASSFGQGTEAFF. V usage is TRBV7-2 and J usage is TRBJ1-1; 8 bases align to TRBD1. Germline V gene sequence: CDR1 SGHTA, CDR2 FQGNSA. The CDR3 runs 13 residues. With V trimmed by 3 bases and J by 4 bases, 1 base remained unmatched.

This chain links TRBV14 with TRBJ2-2; 10 nucleotides line up with TRBD1. The CDR3 totals 14 residues. V lost 3 bases to trimming and J lost 6 bases; unmatched junction nucleotides: 1. Germline V gene sequence: CDR1 SGHDN, CDR2 FVKESK. CDR3 DNA sequence: TGTGCCAGCAGCCACGACAGGGGGCCCGGGGAGCTGTTTTTT. Protein sequence: CASSHDRGPGELFF.

This chain uses TRBV19 with TRBJ1-2, with D perhaps TRBD1 (5 bases). CDR3 size: 12 residues. The germline V and J ends were trimmed by 5 bases and 7 bases, with 11 bases remaining between them. The germline gives CDR1 LNHDA, CDR2 SQIVND (reference sequence). The CDR3 region has the DNA TGTGCCAGTAGTTTGGGGCCGGGTGGCTACACCTTC. Translating it yields CASSLGPGGYTF.

This chain links TRBV7-9 with TRBJ1-1; possible D gene TRBD1, 5 bases. This CDR3 spans 15 amino acids. The V end lost 5 bases, the J end lost 1 base, and 14 bases lay between the germline ends. Germline CDR1 reads SEHNR; CDR2 reads FQNEAQ (reference sequence). The CDR3 loop reads CASSPMGERNTEAFF. Here the CDR3 DNA reads TGTGCCAGCAGCCCGATGGGGGAGAGGAACACTGAAGCTTTCTTT.

The chain uses TRBV4-1 and TRBJ2-5; TRBD2 matches 13 bases. This CDR3 is built from 17 residues. Trimming took 1 base from V and 5 from J; bases not matched to a gene: 7. From germline, CDR1 is MGHRA and CDR2 YSYEKL. CDR3 amino acids: CASSQVPLAGGGETQYF. The CDR3 DNA is TGCGCCAGCAGCCAAGTACCACTAGCGGGAGGGGGGGAGACCCAGTACTTC.

The chain uses TRBV7-9 and TRBJ2-2; TRBD1 is a possible D gene (6 bases). The germline V and J ends were trimmed by 5 bases and 5 bases, with 12 bases remaining between them. From germline, CDR1 is SEHNR and CDR2 FQNEAQ (reference sequence). The CDR3 spans 14 residues. The chain's CDR3 is CASSPQGKTGELFF. The CDR3 DNA reads as TGTGCCAGCAGCCCGCAGGGGAAAACCGGGGAGCTGTTTTTT.

This clone was found once. The V call is TRBV2, the J call TRBJ2-3; 7 bases fit TRBD1. Germline trimming cut 10 bases from V and 0 bases from J; bases unmatched to any gene: 7. Germline-derived CDR1 and CDR2 are SNHLY and FYNNEI. The CDR3 runs 14 residues. This chain's CDR3 is CATTWDSSTDTQYF. The CDR3 DNA follows: TGTGCCACCACTTGGGACAGTAGCACAGATACGCAGTATTTT. The complete variable domain, with remaining parts taken from reference TRBV2 and TRBJ2-3, reads EPEVTQTPSHQVTQMGQEVILRCVPISNHLYFYWYRQILGQKVEFLVSFYNNEISEKSEIFDDQFSVERPDGSNFTLKIRSTKLEDSAMYFCATTWDSSTDTQYFGPGTRLTVL.

The genes are TRBV4-3 and TRBJ2-4; D is possibly TRBD1 (7 bases). The length of the CDR3 is 17 residues. Germline values: CDR1 LGHNA, CDR2 YSLEER. V lost 3 bases and J 0 bases, leaving 15 bases between the germline ends. The CDR3 nucleotides are TGCGCCAGCAGCCACAGGGGGGTGGGCGGAGCCAAAAACATTCAGTACTTC. This gives the protein CASSHRGVGGAKNIQYF.

The chain joins TRBV5-1 to TRBJ2-3; D is possibly TRBD1 or TRBD2 (5 bases each). The germline CDR1 and CDR2 sequences are SGHRS and YFSETQ. The CDR3 extends over 14 amino acids. The V end was cut by 4 bases, the J end by 5 bases, with 14 bases between. The CDR3 DNA follows: TGCGCCAGCAGCCCCGGGGCTGGGGGAGATACGCAGTATTTT. It codes for CASSPGAGGDTQYF.

V is TRBV28 and J is TRBJ2-7; TRBD1 or TRBD2 may be the D gene (5 bases each). Germline-derived CDR1 and CDR2 are MDHEN and SYDVKM. V lost 6 bases and J 1 base, leaving 16 bases between the germline ends. CDR3 length equals 15 residues. The CDR3 DNA reads as TGTGCCAGCAGATCCGAGGTCTGGGGGTCCTACGAGCAGTACTTC. Protein: CASRSEVWGSYEQYF.

The V gene is TRBV9, the J gene TRBJ2-7; D assignment may be TRBD1 or TRBD2 (5 bases each). This CDR3 is built from 14 residues. CDR1 SGDLS and CDR2 YYNGEE come from the germline V gene. V was shortened by 1 base and J by 5 bases, with 13 bases between the two germline ends. In DNA form, the CDR3 reads TGTGCCAGCAGCGTACGGGGACGACCCGACGAGCAGTACTTC. Translating gives CASSVRGRPDEQYF.

This clone was counted a single time. The chain recombines TRBV14 with TRBJ1-2, with 9 bases identical to TRBD1. The germline gives CDR1 SGHDN, CDR2 FVKESK. The V segment lost 0 bases and the J segment 8 bases; nucleotides outside the gene matches: 4. This CDR3 contains 14 residues. The CDR3 DNA follows: TGTGCCAGCAGCCAAGAGGGACAGGGCTGGGGCTACACCTTC. Its protein is CASSQEGQGWGYTF.

The chain recombines TRBV4-3 with TRBJ2-1; 11 bases align to TRBD2. This CDR3 has 16 amino acids. Germline trimming cut 2 bases from V and 4 bases from J; bases unmatched to any gene: 4. Germline CDR1 LGHNA, CDR2 YSLEER. CDR3 bases: TGCGCCAGCAGCCAACTACTAGCGGGAGCATACAATGAGCAGTTCTTC. It yields the protein CASSQLLAGAYNEQFF.

V gene TRBV7-2 combines with J gene TRBJ2-5, with 8 bases matching TRBD1. This CDR3 contains 17 residues. Germline CDR1 and CDR2: SGHTA and FQGNSA. V shed 1 base and J 5 bases; nucleotides not matched to a gene: 12. The DNA for the CDR3 is TGTGCCAGCAGCTTAGGCCCCCAGGGGGCGAGTGTGGAGACCCAGTACTTC. The encoded protein is CASSLGPQGASVETQYF.

The V call is TRBV11-2, the J call TRBJ2-1; TRBD2 agrees at 14 bases. After removal of 5 bases from V and 4 bases from J, the junction contained 13 bases not matched to a gene. There are 19 residues in the CDR3. Germline values: CDR1 SGHAT, CDR2 FQNNGV. This CDR3 is CASSAVGTSGSKVYNEQFF. The CDR3 region has the DNA TGTGCCAGCAGCGCTGTTGGGACTAGCGGGAGTAAGGTTTACAATGAGCAGTTCTTC.

The J gene is TRBJ2-2, the V gene TRBV12-5; D is uncertain. V was pared by 2 bases and J by 6 bases, with 4 bases between. From germline, CDR1 is LGHNT and CDR2 FRNRAP. This CDR3 is built from 12 residues. CDR3 nucleotide sequence: TGTGCTAGTGGTTTGCTCCCCGGGGAGCTGTTTTTT. Encoded protein: CASGLLPGELFF.